The table lists the clone carrying this T cell receptor (beta chain) with a count of one. These data are taken from a study of blood T cell repertoires in COVID-19. Overall study context: The United States, Italy and Spain provided the acute and convalescent COVID-19 samples. PBMCs, B-cell-depleted T cells, or T cells provided the cDNA or gDNA that made up the material.

The CDR3 has 14 residues. Losses at the gene ends were 8 bases for V and 5 bases for J; bases not matched to a gene: 7. Germline V gene data show CDR1 as LNHDA and CDR2 as SQIVND (reference sequence). Authors' data handling: How many nucleated cells were present was estimated from reference gene primer amplification. TCRdb's copy holds only in-frame clones and misses some; the assay was immunoSEQ multiplex PCR. V, J and clone size were drawn from that table, and D and trimming were deduced from the DNA. The sample contains roughly 270,000 clones, approximately 85% of which appear only once. The sequenced sample was peripheral blood. The chain recombines TRBV19 with TRBJ2-1, with TRBD2 identical over 9 bases. This sequence originates from a man aged 45-65 years with active or convalescent COVID-19. The CDR3 bases are TGTGCCAGTCAGGGCCTAGCGGGGAACAATGAGCAGTTCTTC. As protein: CASQGLAGNNEQFF.